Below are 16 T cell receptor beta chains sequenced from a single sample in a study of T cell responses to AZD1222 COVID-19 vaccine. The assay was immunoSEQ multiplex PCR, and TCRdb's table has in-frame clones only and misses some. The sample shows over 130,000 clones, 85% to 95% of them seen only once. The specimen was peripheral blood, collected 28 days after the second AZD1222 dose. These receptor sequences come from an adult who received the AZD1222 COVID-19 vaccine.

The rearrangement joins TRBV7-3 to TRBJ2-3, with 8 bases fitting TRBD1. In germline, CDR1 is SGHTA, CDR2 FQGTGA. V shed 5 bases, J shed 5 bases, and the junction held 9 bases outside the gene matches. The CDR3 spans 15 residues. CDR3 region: CASSPGTGWGDTQYF. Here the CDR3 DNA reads TGTGCCAGCAGCCCAGGGACAGGTTGGGGAGATACGCAGTATTTT. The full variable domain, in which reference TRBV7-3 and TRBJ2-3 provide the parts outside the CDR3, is GAGVSQTPSNKVTEKGKYVELRCDPISGHTALYWYRQSLGQGPEFLIYFQGTGAADDSGLPNDRFFAVRPEGSVSTLKIQRTERGDSAVYLCASSPGTGWGDTQYFGPGTRLTVL.

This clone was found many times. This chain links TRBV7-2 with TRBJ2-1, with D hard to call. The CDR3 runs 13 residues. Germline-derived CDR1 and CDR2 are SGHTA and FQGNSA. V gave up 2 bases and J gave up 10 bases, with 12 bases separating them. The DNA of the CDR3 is TGTGCCAGCAGCTTAAGCAAGACGCTAGAGCAGTTCTTC. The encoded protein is CASSLSKTLEQFF.

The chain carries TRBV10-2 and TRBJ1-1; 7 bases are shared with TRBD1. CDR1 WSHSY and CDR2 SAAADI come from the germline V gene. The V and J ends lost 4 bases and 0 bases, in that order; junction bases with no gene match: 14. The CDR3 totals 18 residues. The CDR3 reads CASSVGEGQTLMNTEAFF. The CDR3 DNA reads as TGCGCCAGCAGTGTTGGCGAGGGACAGACTCTTATGAACACTGAAGCTTTCTTT.

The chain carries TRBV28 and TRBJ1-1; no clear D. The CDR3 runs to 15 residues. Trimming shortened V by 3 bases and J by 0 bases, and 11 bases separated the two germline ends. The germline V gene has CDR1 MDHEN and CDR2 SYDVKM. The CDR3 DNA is TGTGCCAGCAGTTTGCCAGGATACATGAACACTGAAGCTTTCTTT. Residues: CASSLPGYMNTEAFF.

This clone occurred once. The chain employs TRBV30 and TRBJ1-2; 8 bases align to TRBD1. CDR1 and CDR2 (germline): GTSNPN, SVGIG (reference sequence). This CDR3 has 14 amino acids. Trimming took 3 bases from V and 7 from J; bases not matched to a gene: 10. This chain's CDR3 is CAWRTTGGLGGYTF. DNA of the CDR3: TGTGCCTGGAGAACCACAGGGGGGCTAGGTGGCTACACCTTC.

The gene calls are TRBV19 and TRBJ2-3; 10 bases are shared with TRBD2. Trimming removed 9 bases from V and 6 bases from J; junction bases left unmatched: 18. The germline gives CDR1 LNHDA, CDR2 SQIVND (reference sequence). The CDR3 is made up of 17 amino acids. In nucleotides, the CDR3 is TGTGCCAGCACTATCCCGGCTAGCGGGAGAGGACGGGATACGCAGTATTTT. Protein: CASTIPASGRGRDTQYF.

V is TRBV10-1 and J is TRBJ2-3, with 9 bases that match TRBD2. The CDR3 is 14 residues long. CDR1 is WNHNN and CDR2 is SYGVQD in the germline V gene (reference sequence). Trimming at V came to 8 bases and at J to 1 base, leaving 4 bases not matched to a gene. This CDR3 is CASRAGGGTDTQYF. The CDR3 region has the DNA TGCGCCAGCCGAGCGGGAGGCGGCACAGATACGCAGTATTTT.

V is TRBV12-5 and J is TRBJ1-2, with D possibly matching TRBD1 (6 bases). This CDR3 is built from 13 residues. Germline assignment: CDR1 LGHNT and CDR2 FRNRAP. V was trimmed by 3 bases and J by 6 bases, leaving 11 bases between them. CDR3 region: CASGLQGAHGYTF. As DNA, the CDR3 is TGTGCTAGTGGTTTACAGGGTGCCCATGGCTACACCTTC.

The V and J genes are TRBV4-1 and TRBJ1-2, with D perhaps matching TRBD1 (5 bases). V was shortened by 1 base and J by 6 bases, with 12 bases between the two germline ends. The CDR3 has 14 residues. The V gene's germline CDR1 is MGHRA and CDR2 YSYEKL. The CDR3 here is CASSQVRGSHGYTF. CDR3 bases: TGCGCCAGCAGCCAAGTGAGGGGAAGCCATGGCTACACCTTC.

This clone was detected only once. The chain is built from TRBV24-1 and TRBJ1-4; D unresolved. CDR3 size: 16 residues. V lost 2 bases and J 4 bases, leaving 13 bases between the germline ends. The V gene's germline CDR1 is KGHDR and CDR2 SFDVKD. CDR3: CATSDSAGSFNEKLFF. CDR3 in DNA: TGTGCCACCAGTGATTCGGCCGGGAGCTTTAATGAAAAACTGTTTTTT.

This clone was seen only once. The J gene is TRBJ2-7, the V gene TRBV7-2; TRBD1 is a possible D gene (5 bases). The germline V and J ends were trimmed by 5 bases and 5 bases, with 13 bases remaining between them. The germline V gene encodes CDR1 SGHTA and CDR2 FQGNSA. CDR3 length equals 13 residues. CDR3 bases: TGTGCCAGCAGCGTAGGGGTACGAGACGAGCAGTACGTC. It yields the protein CASSVGVRDEQYV.

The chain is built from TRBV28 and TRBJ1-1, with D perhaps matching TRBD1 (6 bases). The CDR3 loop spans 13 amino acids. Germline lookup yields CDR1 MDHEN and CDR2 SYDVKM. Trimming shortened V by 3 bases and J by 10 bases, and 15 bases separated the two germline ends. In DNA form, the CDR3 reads TGTGCCAGCAGTTTTCTCATCAGGGGTGGAGCTTTCTTT. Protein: CASSFLIRGGAFF.

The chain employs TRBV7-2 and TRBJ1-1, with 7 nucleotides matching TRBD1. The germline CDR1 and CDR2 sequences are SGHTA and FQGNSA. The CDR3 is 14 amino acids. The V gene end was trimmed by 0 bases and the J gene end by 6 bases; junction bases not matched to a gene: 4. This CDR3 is CASSLARGQAEAFF. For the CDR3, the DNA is TGTGCCAGCAGCTTAGCGCGAGGACAGGCTGAAGCTTTCTTT.

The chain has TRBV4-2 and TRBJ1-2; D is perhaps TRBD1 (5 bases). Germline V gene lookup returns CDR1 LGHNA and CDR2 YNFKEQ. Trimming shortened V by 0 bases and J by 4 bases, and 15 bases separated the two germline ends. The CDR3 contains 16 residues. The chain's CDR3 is CASSQDEAGYGYGYTF. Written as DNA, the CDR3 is TGTGCCAGCAGCCAAGATGAGGCAGGGTATGGCTATGGCTACACCTTC.

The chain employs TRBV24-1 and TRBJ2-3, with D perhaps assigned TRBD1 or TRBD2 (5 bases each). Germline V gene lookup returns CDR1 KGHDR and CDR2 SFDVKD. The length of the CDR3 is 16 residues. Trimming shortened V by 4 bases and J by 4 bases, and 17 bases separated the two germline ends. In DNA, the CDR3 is TGTGCCACCAGTGACACGGACACCGTCGGGGCAGATACGCAGTATTTT. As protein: CATSDTDTVGADTQYF.

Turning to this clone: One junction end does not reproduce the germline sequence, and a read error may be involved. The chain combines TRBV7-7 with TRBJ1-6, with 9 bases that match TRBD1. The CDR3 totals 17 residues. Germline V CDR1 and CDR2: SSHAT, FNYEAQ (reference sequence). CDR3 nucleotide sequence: TGTGCTAGCAGCTTAGTATCTTTTACAGGGGGCAGTTCACCCCTCCACTTT. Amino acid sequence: CASSLVSFTGGSSPLHF.